A selection of T cell receptor beta chains follows, all from one sample in a study of early T cells in non-severe SARS-CoV-2 infection. TCRdb used MiXCR to reprocess the 5' RACE reads, holding one entry per CDR3 protein. The sample has fewer than 100,000 distinct CDR3 sequences, over 10% seen once; the top ten hold 2% to 2.5%. Specimen: whole blood. The receptors originated from an adult who was a healthcare worker with PCR-confirmed SARS-CoV-2 infection or an uninfected control (not recorded which). Both conserved end residues are part of each CDR3. The D gene is left open where the match is weak. Size is omitted from some rows. Given values are once, few, many or a class for expanded clones.

d_gene | len | j_gene | abundance | v_gene | CDR3aa | CDR3nt
TRBD1 | 15 | TRBJ2-2 | many | TRBV28 | CASSLGQANTGELFF | TGTGCCAGCAGTTTGGGACAGGCGAACACCGGGGAGCTGTTTTTT
TRBD1 | 14 | TRBJ2-3 | few | TRBV5-1 | CASSSDRGTDTQYF | TGCGCCAGCAGCTCGGACAGGGGGACAGATACGCAGTATTTT
TRBD2 | 16 | TRBJ2-3 | few | TRBV2 | CASSEANGEGADTQYF | TGTGCCAGCAGTGAAGCCAACGGGGAGGGAGCAGATACGCAGTATTTT
TRBD2 | 17 | TRBJ2-3 | . | TRBV5-4 | CASSLVASGGPTDTQYF | TGTGCCAGCAGCTTGGTGGCTAGCGGGGGACCCACAGATACGCAGTATTTT
. | 15 | TRBJ1-5 | few | TRBV20-1 | CSADLRGKGNQPQHF | TGCAGTGCTGATCTCAGGGGCAAAGGCAATCAGCCCCAGCATTTT
. | 15 | TRBJ1-3 | . | TRBV7-6 | CASSFRTESGNTIYF | TGTGCCAGCAGCTTCAGAACCGAATCTGGAAACACCATATATTTT
. | 14 | TRBJ2-2 | many | TRBV5-1 | CASSFDGLTGELFF | TGCGCCAGCAGCTTTGACGGACTCACCGGGGAGCTGTTTTTT
TRBD1 | 15 | TRBJ1-5 | . | TRBV12-3/TRBV12-4 | CASSEDRVSNQPQHF | TGTGCCAGCAGCGAAGACAGGGTTAGCAATCAGCCCCAGCATTTT
. | 15 | TRBJ2-3 | . | TRBV20-1 | CSARDAGYSTDTQYF | TGCAGTGCTAGGGACGCAGGATACAGCACAGATACGCAGTATTTT
. | 15 | TRBJ1-5 | many | TRBV4-1 | CASSRTDTNNQPQHF | TGCGCCAGCAGCCGGACGGATACCAACAATCAGCCCCAGCATTTT
TRBD1 | 16 | TRBJ2-3 | . | TRBV5-1 | CASSPRTGRLPDTQYF | TGCGCCAGCAGCCCTAGGACAGGGAGGCTCCCAGATACGCAGTATTTT
. | 17 | TRBJ1-1 | few | TRBV6-5 | CASSYTYGGTGSTEAFF | TGTGCCAGCAGTTACACCTACGGGGGGACGGGGAGCACTGAAGCTTTCTTT
. | 11 | TRBJ1-1 | . | TRBV28 | CASSWPGRAFF | TGTGCCAGCAGTTGGCCAGGGAGAGCTTTCTTT
. | 14 | TRBJ2-3 | many | TRBV5-5 | CASSLAPSVDTQYF | TGTGCCAGCAGCTTGGCCCCGAGTGTGGATACGCAGTATTTT
. | 14 | TRBJ2-7 | many | TRBV7-2 | CASSLEVSSYEQYF | TGTGCCAGCAGCTTAGAGGTCAGTTCCTACGAGCAGTACTTC
. | 11 | TRBJ1-1 | few | TRBV28 | CASTSRYEAFF | TGTGCCAGCACCTCCCGCTATGAAGCTTTCTTT
. | 15 | TRBJ1-6 | few | TRBV7-9 | CASSLLSRGNSSLHF | TGTGCCAGCAGCTTATTGTCCAGGGGCAATTCATCCCTCCACTTT
. | 14 | TRBJ2-3 | few | TRBV11-2 | CASSFGLDTDTQYF | TGTGCCAGCAGCTTTGGTTTAGACACAGATACGCAGTATTTT
TRBD2 | 15 | TRBJ2-1 | few | TRBV28 | CASRETSGGFNEQFF | TGTGCCAGCAGGGAGACTAGCGGGGGGTTTAATGAGCAGTTCTTC
. | 12 | TRBJ2-5 | . | TRBV7-2 | CASSSPGGTQYF | TGTGCCAGCAGCTCCCCCGGCGGGACCCAGTACTTC
. | 13 | TRBJ2-7 | many | TRBV3-1 | CASSQAHYREQYF | TGTGCCAGCAGCCAAGCCCATTACAGAGAGCAGTACTTC
TRBD2 | 17 | TRBJ2-3 | . | TRBV3-1 | CASSQDRLAGLTDTQYF | TGTGCCAGCAGCCAAGATCGCCTAGCGGGACTCACAGATACGCAGTATTTT
. | 17 | TRBJ1-4 | . | TRBV27 | CASSWGGPHGANEKLFF | TGTGCCAGCAGTTGGGGGGGACCCCATGGGGCTAATGAAAAACTGTTTTTT
TRBD1 | 17 | TRBJ2-5 | few | TRBV7-2 | CASSLSPAPTGQETQYF | TGTGCCAGCAGCTTAAGCCCCGCTCCGACAGGGCAAGAGACCCAGTACTTC
TRBD1 | 13 | TRBJ1-1 | . | TRBV29-1 | CSVVETGGTEVFF | TGCAGCGTTGTAGAGACAGGGGGAACTGAAGTTTTCTTT
. | 15 | TRBJ2-2 | few | TRBV3-1 | CASSLEGVVTGELFF | TGTGCCAGCAGCCTGGAAGGGGTAGTCACCGGGGAGCTGTTTTTT
. | 14 | TRBJ2-5 | many | TRBV10-2 | CASSLDWAEETQYF | TGCGCCAGCAGTCTGGACTGGGCGGAAGAGACCCAGTACTTC
. | 13 | TRBJ2-7 | many | TRBV12-3/TRBV12-4 | CASSAGSSYEQYF | TGTGCCAGCAGTGCTGGGTCAAGTTACGAGCAGTACTTC
TRBD1 | 14 | TRBJ2-7 | many | TRBV20-1 | CSARDYRGPGEQYF | TGCAGTGCTAGAGATTACAGGGGGCCGGGGGAGCAGTACTTC
. | 15 | TRBJ1-1 | few | TRBV11-2 | CASSLRAEMNTEAFF | TGTGCCAGCAGCTTGAGGGCCGAGATGAACACTGAAGCTTTCTTT
TRBD1 | 15 | TRBJ2-3 | few | TRBV6-2/TRBV6-3 | CASSPDRGLGDTQYF | TGTGCCAGCAGTCCGGACAGGGGGCTTGGGGATACGCAGTATTTT
. | 13 | TRBJ2-7 | many | TRBV6-2/TRBV6-3 | CASSRGPNYEQYF | TGTGCCAGCAGCCGAGGACCGAACTACGAGCAGTACTTC
. | 14 | TRBJ2-7 | few | TRBV28 | CASMGVLISYEQYF | TGTGCCAGCATGGGGGTACTAATCTCCTACGAGCAGTACTTC
TRBD1 | 16 | TRBJ1-2 | few | TRBV13 | CASSAPPTGSNYGYTF | TGTGCCAGCAGCGCCCCGCCGACAGGGTCCAACTATGGCTACACCTTC
. | 13 | TRBJ2-4 | . | TRBV29-1 | CSGLQGAKNIQYF | TGCAGCGGCCTCCAGGGGGCCAAAAACATTCAGTACTTC
TRBD1 | 13 | TRBJ1-5 | many | TRBV12-3/TRBV12-4 | CASTGTANQPQHF | TGTGCCAGCACCGGGACAGCTAATCAGCCCCAGCATTTT
. | 16 | TRBJ1-5 | few | TRBV20-1 | CSANGEGPISNQPQHF | TGCAGTGCTAACGGGGAGGGCCCGATCAGCAATCAGCCCCAGCATTTT
. | 15 | TRBJ1-2 | few | TRBV29-1 | CSVEDRKGSYYGYTF | TGCAGCGTTGAAGATAGAAAGGGCAGCTACTATGGCTACACCTTC
TRBD2 | 16 | TRBJ2-1 | . | TRBV20-1 | CSARGLAGGFYNEQFF | TGCAGTGCTAGGGGACTAGCGGGGGGCTTTTACAATGAGCAGTTCTTC
. | 14 | TRBJ2-5 | . | TRBV5-4 | CASSSGAFQETQYF | TGTGCCAGCAGCTCGGGGGCCTTCCAAGAGACCCAGTACTTC
. | 15 | TRBJ1-4 | few | TRBV11-2 | CASSPGTKFGEKLFF | TGTGCCAGCAGCCCTGGGACTAAATTCGGCGAAAAACTGTTTTTT
TRBD1 | 15 | TRBJ2-1 | many | TRBV6-2/TRBV6-3 | CASKRDRGNYNEQFF | TGTGCCAGCAAGAGGGACAGGGGCAACTACAATGAGCAGTTCTTC
. | 14 | TRBJ2-7 | many | TRBV6-6 | CASRGPGATYEQYF | TGTGCCAGCAGGGGGCCCGGGGCTACCTACGAGCAGTACTTC
. | 14 | TRBJ2-2 | . | TRBV19 | CASKPGTISGELFF | TGTGCCAGTAAACCCGGGACAATCTCCGGGGAGCTGTTTTTT
. | 12 | TRBJ1-1 | many | TRBV18 | CASSPGRTEAFF | TGTGCCAGCTCACCGGGTCGCACTGAAGCTTTCTTT
TRBD1 | 15 | TRBJ1-1 | . | TRBV7-8 | CASSYRQGPNTEAFF | TGTGCCAGCAGCTATAGACAGGGGCCGAACACTGAAGCTTTCTTT